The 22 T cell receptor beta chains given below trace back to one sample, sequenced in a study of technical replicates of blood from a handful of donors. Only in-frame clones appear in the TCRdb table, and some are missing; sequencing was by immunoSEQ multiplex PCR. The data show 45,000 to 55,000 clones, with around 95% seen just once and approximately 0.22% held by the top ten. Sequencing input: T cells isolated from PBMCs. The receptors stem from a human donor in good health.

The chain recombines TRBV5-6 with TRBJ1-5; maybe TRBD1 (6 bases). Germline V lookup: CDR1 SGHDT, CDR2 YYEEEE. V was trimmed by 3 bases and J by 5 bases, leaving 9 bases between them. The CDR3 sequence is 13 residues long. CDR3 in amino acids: CASSSRGYQPQHF. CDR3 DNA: TGTGCCAGCAGCTCCAGGGGTTATCAGCCCCAGCATTTT.

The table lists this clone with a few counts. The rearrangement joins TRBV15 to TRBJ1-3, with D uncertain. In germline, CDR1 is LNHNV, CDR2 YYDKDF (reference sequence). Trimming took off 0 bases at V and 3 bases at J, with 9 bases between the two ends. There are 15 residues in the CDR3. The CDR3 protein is CATSRDGQNGNTIYF. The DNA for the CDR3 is TGTGCCACCAGCAGAGATGGGCAGAATGGAAACACCATATATTTT.

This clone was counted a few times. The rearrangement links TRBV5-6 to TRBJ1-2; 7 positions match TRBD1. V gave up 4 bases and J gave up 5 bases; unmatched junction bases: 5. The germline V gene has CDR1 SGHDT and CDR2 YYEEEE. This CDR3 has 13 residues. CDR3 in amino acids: CASSTRTGYGYTF. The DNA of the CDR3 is TGTGCCAGCAGCACAAGGACAGGATATGGCTACACCTTC.

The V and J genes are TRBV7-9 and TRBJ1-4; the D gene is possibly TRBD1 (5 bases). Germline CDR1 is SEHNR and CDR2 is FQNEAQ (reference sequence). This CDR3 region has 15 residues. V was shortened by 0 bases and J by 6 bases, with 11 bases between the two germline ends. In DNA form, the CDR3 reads TGTGCCAGCAGCTTAGCGCGGGACGCGGATGAAAAACTGTTTTTT. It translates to CASSLARDADEKLFF. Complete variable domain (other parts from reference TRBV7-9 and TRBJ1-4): DTGVSQNPRHKITKRGQNVTFRCDPISEHNRLYWYRQTLGQGPEFLTYFQNEAQLEKSRLLSDRFSAERPKGSFSTLEIQRTEQGDSAMYLCASSLARDADEKLFFGSGTQLSVL.

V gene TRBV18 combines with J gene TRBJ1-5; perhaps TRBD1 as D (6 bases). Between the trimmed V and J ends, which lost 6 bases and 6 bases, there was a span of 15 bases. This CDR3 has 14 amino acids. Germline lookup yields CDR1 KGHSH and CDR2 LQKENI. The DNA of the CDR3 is TGTGCCAGCTCCGGACAGAGCGAAAGTCAGCCCCAGCATTTT. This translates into CASSGQSESQPQHF.

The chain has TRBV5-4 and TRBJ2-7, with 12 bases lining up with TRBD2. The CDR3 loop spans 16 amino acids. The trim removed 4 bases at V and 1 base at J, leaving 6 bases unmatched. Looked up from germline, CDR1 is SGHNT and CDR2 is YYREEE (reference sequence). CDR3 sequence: CASSPAGLAGSYEQYF. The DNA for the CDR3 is TGTGCCAGCAGCCCCGCCGGACTAGCGGGGTCCTACGAGCAGTACTTC.

CDR3 in amino acids: CAVRTGVQPQHF. In DNA, the CDR3 is TGTGCCGTCCGAACAGGGGTTCAGCCCCAGCATTTT. The V call is TRBV10-3, the J call TRBJ1-5; 7 positions match TRBD1. J lost 6 bases, V lost 11 bases, and 7 bases had no gene match. The CDR3 has 12 amino acids. Per the germline V gene, CDR1 is ENHRY and CDR2 is SYGVKD.

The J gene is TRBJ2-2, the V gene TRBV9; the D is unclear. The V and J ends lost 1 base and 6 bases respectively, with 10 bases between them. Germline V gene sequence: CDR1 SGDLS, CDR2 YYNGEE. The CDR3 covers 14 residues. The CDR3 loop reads CASSVTRSAGELFF. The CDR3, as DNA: TGTGCCAGCAGCGTAACCAGATCCGCCGGGGAGCTGTTTTTT.

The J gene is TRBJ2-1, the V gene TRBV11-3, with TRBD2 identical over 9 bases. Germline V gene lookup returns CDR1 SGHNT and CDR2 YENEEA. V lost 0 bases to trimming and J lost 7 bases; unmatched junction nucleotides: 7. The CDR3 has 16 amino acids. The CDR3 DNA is TGTGCCAGCAGCTTAGACCAGCGGGGGGTTGGTAATGAGCAGTTCTTC. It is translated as CASSLDQRGVGNEQFF.

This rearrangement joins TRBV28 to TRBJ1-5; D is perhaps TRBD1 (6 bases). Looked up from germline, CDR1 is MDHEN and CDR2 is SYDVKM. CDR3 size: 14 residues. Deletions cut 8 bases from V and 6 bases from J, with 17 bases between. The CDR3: CASGSRGEGQPQHF. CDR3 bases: TGTGCCAGCGGGTCCAGGGGAGAGGGTCAGCCCCAGCATTTT.

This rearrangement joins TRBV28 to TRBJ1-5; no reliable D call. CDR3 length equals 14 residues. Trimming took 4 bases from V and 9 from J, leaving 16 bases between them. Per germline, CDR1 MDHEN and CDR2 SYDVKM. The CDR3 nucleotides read TGTGCCAGCAGTTCTGGGGAGGGAGGGTGGCCCCAGCATTTT. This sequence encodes CASSSGEGGWPQHF.

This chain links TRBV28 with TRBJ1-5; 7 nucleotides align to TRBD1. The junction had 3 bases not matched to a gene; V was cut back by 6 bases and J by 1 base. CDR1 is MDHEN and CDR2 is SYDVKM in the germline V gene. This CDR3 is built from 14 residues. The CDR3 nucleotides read TGTGCCAGCAGCCCAGGGGGAAGCAATCAGCCCCAGCATTTT. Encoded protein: CASSPGGSNQPQHF.

The CDR3 reads CSVMTGSNSPLHF. CDR3 in DNA: TGCAGCGTGATGACAGGGAGCAATTCACCCCTCCACTTT. The chain recombines TRBV29-1 with TRBJ1-6, with 7 bases fitting TRBD1. CDR1 is SQVTM, CDR2 ANQGSEA, per germline. Trimming removed 6 bases from V and 7 bases from J; junction bases left unmatched: 6. This CDR3 is built from 13 residues.

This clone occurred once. The CDR3 bases are TGTGCCAGCAGCTTAGGCCGGGACAGTGGACACATTCAGTACTTC. Encoded protein: CASSLGRDSGHIQYF. V gene TRBV11-2 combines with J gene TRBJ2-4, with 7 bases matching TRBD1. CDR3 length: 15 residues. CDR1 and CDR2 (germline): SGHAT, FQNNGV. Trimming cost V 1 base and J 8 bases; bases outside gene matches: 8.

The CDR3, as DNA: TGCGCCAGCAGCTCTGTCCCGGGACAGGGATCCGGAAACACCATATATTTT. It specifies CASSSVPGQGSGNTIYF. The chain couples TRBV5-1 to TRBJ1-3, with TRBD1 matching over 9 bases. The CDR3 sequence is 17 residues long. Germline-derived CDR1 and CDR2 are SGHRS and YFSETQ. Trimming at V came to 3 bases and at J to 4 bases, leaving 11 bases not matched to a gene.

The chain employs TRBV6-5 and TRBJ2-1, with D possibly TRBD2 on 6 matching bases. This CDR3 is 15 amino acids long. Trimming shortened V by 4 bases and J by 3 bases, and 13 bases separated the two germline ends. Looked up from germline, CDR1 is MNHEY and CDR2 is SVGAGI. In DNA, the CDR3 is TGTGCCAGCAGTTGGAGGAGGGGAATCTACAATGAGCAGTTCTTC. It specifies CASSWRRGIYNEQFF.

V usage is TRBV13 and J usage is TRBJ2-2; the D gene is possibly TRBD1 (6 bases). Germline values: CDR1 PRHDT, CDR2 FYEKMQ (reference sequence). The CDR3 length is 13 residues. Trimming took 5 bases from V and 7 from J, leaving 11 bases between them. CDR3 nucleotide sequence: TGTGCCAGCAGCCATGGACAGATCGGGGAGCTGTTTTTT. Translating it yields CASSHGQIGELFF.

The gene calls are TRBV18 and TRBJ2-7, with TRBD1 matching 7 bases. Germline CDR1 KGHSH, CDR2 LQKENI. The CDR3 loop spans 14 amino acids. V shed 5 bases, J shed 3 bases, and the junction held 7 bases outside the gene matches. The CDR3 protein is CASSGDREFYEQYF. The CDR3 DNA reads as TGTGCCAGCTCAGGGGACAGAGAATTCTACGAGCAGTACTTC.

The CDR3 region has the DNA TGTGCCAGCAGCTTATCCGGTGCTAACTATGGCTACACCTTC. It yields the protein CASSLSGANYGYTF. The chain is built from TRBV11-3 and TRBJ1-2; D is ambiguous. CDR3 length: 14 residues. The germline V gene encodes CDR1 SGHNT and CDR2 YENEEA. The V and J ends lost 2 bases and 0 bases respectively, with 7 bases between them.

CDR3 coding DNA: TGTGCCAGCTGTACAATAGCGGGGGAAACAGATACGCAGTATTTT. As protein: CASCTIAGETDTQYF. This sequence joins TRBV18 and TRBJ2-3; TRBD2 matches 9 bases. V was clipped by 7 bases and J by 3 bases; unmatched bases: 8. The CDR3 totals 15 residues. Germline-derived CDR1 and CDR2 are KGHSH and LQKENI.

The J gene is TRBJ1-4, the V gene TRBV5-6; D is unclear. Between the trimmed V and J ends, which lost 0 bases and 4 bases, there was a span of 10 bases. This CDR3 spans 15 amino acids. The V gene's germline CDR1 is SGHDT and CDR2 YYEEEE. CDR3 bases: TGTGCCAGCAGCTTGGCGGGCGGGAGTAATGAAAAACTGTTTTTT. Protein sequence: CASSLAGGSNEKLFF. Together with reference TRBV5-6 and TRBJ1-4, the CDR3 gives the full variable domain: DAGVTQSPTHLIKTRGQQVTLRCSPKSGHDTVSWYQQALGQGPQFIFQYYEEEERQRGNFPDRFSGHQFPNYSSELNVNALLLGDSALYLCASSLAGGSNEKLFFGSGTQLSVL.

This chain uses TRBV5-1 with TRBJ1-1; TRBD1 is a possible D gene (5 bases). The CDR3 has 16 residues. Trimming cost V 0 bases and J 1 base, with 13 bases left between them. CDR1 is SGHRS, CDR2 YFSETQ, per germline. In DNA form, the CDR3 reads TGCGCCAGCAGCTTGGGGGGGGGAATAGGGAACACTGAAGCTTTCTTT. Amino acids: CASSLGGGIGNTEAFF.